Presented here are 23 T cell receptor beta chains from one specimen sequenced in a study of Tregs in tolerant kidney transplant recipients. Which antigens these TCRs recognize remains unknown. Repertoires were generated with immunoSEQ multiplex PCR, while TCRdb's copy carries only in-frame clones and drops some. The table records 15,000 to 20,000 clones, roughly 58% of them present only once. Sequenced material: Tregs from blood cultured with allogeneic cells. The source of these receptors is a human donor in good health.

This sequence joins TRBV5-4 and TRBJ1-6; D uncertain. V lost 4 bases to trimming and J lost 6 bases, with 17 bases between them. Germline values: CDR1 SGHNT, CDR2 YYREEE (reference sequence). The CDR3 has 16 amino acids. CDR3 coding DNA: TGTGCCAGCAGCCGCATCTCCGGGGTAGCTAATTCACCCCTCCACTTT. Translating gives CASSRISGVANSPLHF.

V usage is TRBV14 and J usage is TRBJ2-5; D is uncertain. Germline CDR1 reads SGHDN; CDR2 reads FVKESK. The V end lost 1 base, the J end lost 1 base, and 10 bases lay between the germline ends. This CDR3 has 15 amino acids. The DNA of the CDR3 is TGTGCCAGCAGCCAAGGTCCGGGCCGCCAAGAGACCCAGTACTTC. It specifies CASSQGPGRQETQYF.

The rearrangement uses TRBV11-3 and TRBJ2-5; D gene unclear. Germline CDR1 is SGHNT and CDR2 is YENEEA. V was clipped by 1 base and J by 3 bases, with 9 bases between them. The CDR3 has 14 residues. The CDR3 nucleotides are TGTGCCAGCAGCTTAGGGGCGCCGAAAGAGACCCAGTACTTC. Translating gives CASSLGAPKETQYF.

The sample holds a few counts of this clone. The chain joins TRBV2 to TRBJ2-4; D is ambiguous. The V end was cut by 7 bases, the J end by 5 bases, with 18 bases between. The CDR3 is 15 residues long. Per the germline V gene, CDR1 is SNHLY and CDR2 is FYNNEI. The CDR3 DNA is TGTGCCAGCAAGTTCGAGCGCGTACGAGAAAACATTCAGTACTTC. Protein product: CASKFERVRENIQYF.

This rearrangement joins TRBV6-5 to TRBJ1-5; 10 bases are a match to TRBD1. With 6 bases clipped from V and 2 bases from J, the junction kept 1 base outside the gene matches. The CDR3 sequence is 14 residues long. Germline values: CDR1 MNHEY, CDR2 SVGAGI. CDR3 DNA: TGTGCCAGCAGAGGGACAGGGGGCAATCAGCCCCAGCATTTT. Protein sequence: CASRGTGGNQPQHF.

CDR3 sequence (DNA): TGTGCAAGTCGCTCCAGGGAGGACCCGAATGAAAAACTGTTTTTT. Translated: CASRSREDPNEKLFF. The V call is TRBV12-2, the J call TRBJ1-4. TRBV12-2 is recorded as a pseudogene. The CDR3 spans 15 residues.

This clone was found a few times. CDR3 nucleotide sequence: TGTGCCAGCAGGTGGACAGGCGAATCCTACGAGCAGTACTTC. It specifies CASRWTGESYEQYF. The rearrangement joins TRBV6-5 to TRBJ2-7; 7 positions agree with TRBD1. CDR1 and CDR2 from the germline V gene are MNHEY and SVGAGI. V shed 6 bases, J shed 1 base, and the junction held 6 bases outside the gene matches. The CDR3 consists of 14 residues.

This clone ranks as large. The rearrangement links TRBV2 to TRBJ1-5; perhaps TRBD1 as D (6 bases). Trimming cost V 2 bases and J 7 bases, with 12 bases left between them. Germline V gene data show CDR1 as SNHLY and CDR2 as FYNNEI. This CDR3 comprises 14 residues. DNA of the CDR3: TGTGCCAGCAGTGAATCGGGCAGGGGACAGCCCCAGCATTTT. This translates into CASSESGRGQPQHF. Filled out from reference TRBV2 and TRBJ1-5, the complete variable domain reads EPEVTQTPSHQVTQMGQEVILRCVPISNHLYFYWYRQILGQKVEFLVSFYNNEISEKSEIFDDQFSVERPDGSNFTLKIRSTKLEDSAMYFCASSESGRGQPQHFGDGTRLSIL.

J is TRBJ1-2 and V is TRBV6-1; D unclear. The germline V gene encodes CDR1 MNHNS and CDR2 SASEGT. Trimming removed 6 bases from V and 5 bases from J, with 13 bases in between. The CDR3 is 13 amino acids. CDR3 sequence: CASRTSGIYGYTF. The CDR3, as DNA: TGTGCCAGCAGGACGTCCGGAATTTATGGCTACACCTTC.

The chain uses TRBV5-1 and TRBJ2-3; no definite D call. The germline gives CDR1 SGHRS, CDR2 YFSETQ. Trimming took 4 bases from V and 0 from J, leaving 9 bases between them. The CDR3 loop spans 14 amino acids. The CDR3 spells CASSPFLSTDTQYF. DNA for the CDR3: TGCGCCAGCAGCCCGTTCTTGAGCACAGATACGCAGTATTTT.

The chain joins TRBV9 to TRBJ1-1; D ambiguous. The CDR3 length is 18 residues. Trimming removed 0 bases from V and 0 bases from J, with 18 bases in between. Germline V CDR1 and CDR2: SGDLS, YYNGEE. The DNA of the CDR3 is TGTGCCAGCAGCGTAGGGGCTGGGGAAGCATTAATGAACACTGAAGCTTTCTTT. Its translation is CASSVGAGEALMNTEAFF.

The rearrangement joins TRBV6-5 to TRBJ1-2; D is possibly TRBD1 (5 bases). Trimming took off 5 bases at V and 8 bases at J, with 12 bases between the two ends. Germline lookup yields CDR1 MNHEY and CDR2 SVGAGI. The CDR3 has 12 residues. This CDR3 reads CASSRGVSGYTF. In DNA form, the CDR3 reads TGTGCCAGCAGTCGGGGGGTATCGGGCTACACCTTC.

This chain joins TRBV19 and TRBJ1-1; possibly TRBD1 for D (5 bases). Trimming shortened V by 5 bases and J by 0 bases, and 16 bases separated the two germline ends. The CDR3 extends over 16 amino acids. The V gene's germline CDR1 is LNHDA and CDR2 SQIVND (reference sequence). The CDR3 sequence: CASSVPGRNMNTEAFF. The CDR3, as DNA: TGTGCCAGTAGTGTCCCGGGACGCAACATGAACACTGAAGCTTTCTTT.

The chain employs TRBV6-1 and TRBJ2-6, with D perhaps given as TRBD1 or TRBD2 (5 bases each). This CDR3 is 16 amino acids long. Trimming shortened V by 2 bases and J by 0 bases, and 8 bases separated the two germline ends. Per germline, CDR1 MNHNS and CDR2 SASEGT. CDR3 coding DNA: TGTGCCAGCAGTGAACGGGGCAGCTCTGGGGCCAACGTCCTGACTTTC. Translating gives CASSERGSSGANVLTF.

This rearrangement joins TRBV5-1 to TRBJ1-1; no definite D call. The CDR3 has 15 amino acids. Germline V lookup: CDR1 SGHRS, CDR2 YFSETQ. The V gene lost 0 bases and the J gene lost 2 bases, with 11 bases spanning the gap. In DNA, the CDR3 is TGCGCCAGCAGCTTGGCTGTGACGGGTAACACTGAAGCTTTCTTT. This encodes CASSLAVTGNTEAFF.

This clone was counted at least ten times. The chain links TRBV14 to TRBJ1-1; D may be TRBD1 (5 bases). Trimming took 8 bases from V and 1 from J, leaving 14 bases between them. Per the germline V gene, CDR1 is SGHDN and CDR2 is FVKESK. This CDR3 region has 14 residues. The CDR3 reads CASRGPYGNTEAFF. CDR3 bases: TGTGCCAGCCGGGGCCCCTACGGGAACACTGAAGCTTTCTTT.

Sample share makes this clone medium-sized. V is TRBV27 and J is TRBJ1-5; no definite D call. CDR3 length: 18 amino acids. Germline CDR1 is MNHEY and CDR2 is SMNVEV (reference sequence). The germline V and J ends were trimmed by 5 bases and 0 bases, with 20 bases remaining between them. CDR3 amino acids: CASSPRPGRLHSNQPQHF. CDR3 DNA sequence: TGTGCCAGCAGTCCCCGTCCCGGGAGATTACATAGCAATCAGCCCCAGCATTTT.

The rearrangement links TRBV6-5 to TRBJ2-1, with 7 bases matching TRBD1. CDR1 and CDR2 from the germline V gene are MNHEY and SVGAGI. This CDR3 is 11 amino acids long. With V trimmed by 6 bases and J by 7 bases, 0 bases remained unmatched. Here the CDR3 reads CASSRGNEQFF. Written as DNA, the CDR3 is TGTGCCAGCAGCAGGGGGAATGAGCAGTTCTTC.

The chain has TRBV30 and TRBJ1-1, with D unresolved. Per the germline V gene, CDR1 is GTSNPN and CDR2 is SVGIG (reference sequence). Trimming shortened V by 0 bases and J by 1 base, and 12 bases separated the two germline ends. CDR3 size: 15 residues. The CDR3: CAWSVSGGPNTEAFF. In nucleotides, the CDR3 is TGTGCCTGGAGTGTCTCGGGAGGGCCGAACACTGAAGCTTTCTTT.

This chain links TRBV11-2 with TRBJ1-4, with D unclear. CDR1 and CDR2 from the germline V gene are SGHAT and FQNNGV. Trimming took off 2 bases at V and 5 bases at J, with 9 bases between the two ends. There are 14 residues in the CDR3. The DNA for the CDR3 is TGTGCCAGCAGCTTAATGGGCTTCAATGAAAAACTGTTTTTT. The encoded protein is CASSLMGFNEKLFF. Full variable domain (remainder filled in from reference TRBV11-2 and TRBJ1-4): EAGVAQSPRYKIIEKRQSVAFWCNPISGHATLYWYQQILGQGPKLLIQFQNNGVVDDSQLPKDRFSAERLKGVDSTLKIQPAKLEDSAVYLCASSLMGFNEKLFFGSGTQLSVL.

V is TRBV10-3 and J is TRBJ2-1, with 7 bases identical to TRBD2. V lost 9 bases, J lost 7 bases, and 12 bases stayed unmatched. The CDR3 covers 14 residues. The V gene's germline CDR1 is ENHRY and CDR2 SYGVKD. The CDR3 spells CAITSGAFGNEQFF. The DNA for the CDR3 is TGTGCCATAACCAGCGGGGCCTTTGGGAATGAGCAGTTCTTC.

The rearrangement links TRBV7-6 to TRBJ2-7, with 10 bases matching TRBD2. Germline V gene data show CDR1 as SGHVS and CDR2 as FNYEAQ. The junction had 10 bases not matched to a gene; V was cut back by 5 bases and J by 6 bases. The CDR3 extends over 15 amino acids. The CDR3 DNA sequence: TGTGCCAGCAGCCCTGAGGGGACTAGCGATATCGAGCAGTACTTC. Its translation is CASSPEGTSDIEQYF.

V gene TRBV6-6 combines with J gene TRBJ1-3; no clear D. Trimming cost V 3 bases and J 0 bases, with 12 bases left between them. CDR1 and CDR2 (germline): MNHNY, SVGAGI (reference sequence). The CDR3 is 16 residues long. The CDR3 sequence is CASSYNAVSSGNTIYF. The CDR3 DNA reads TGTGCCAGCAGTTATAATGCCGTGAGCTCTGGAAACACCATATATTTT.